The 12 T cell receptor beta chains listed next were all sequenced from one sample in a study of control samples from healthy donors and cancer patients (TCRdb year 2020). Libraries were constructed by the immunoSEQ multiplex PCR assay. TCRdb stores this immuneACCESS table with in-frame sequences only. Part of the clones is absent; in the studies checked, under half of the shortfall reflects unresolved V genes, and no reason is known for the rest. Within this sample are 150,000 to 200,000 clones, with approximately 91% of them counted one time only. About 2% of the sample goes to the ten largest clones. Input material: blood. The receptors stem from a woman aged 40 to 50 in good health.

J is TRBJ2-1 and V is TRBV6-5; 8 bases agree with TRBD2. Germline CDR1 is MNHEY and CDR2 is SVGAGI. V gave up 7 bases and J gave up 5 bases; unmatched junction bases: 7. The CDR3 is 14 residues long. CDR3 nucleotide sequence: TGTGCCAGCACCCTTAGCGGGACCCACAATGAGCAGTTCTTC. Translating it yields CASTLSGTHNEQFF.

About this clone: Different DNA sequences within this sample yield the same CDR3. The rearrangement joins TRBV9 to TRBJ2-1; no reliable D call. The CDR3 loop spans 14 amino acids. V was clipped by 2 bases and J by 0 bases, with 6 bases between them. The germline V gene encodes CDR1 SGDLS and CDR2 YYNGEE. The CDR3 DNA is TGTGCCAGCAGCGTTACAAGCTCCTACAATGAGCAGTTCTTC. Amino acids: CASSVTSSYNEQFF.

The chain links TRBV11-2 to TRBJ2-3; D not resolved. Germline loops: CDR1 SGHAT, CDR2 FQNNGV. Deletions cut 5 bases from V and 0 bases from J, with 9 bases between. The CDR3 contains 14 residues. This CDR3 reads CASSRAISTDTQYF. The CDR3 DNA sequence: TGTGCCAGCAGCCGCGCTATAAGCACAGATACGCAGTATTTT.

The chain uses TRBV24-1 and TRBJ1-2; the match to TRBD1 covers 7 bases. Germline CDR1 is KGHDR and CDR2 is SFDVKD. V lost 4 bases to trimming and J lost 5 bases; unmatched junction nucleotides: 12. There are 16 residues in the CDR3. The CDR3 sequence: CATSESDRERVYGYTF. CDR3 nucleotide sequence: TGTGCCACCAGTGAGTCTGACAGGGAGAGGGTTTATGGCTACACCTTC.

V usage is TRBV19 and J usage is TRBJ1-2, with 8 positions matching TRBD1. Losses at the gene ends were 5 bases for V and 5 bases for J; bases not matched to a gene: 7. Germline assignment: CDR1 LNHDA and CDR2 SQIVND (reference sequence). This CDR3 spans 14 amino acids. CDR3 in amino acids: CASSPGQGGYGYTF. CDR3 coding DNA: TGTGCCAGTAGTCCCGGACAGGGAGGGTATGGCTACACCTTC.

V usage is TRBV2 and J usage is TRBJ2-5; D may be TRBD2 (7 bases). There are 16 residues in the CDR3. Trimming took 10 bases from V and 5 from J, leaving 26 bases between them. CDR1 and CDR2 from the germline V gene are SNHLY and FYNNEI. The CDR3 here is CAITPGEGGTAETQYF. The DNA for the CDR3 is TGTGCCATCACCCCCGGGGAGGGGGGAACAGCTGAGACCCAGTACTTC.

The J gene is TRBJ1-2, the V gene TRBV5-1, with D perhaps TRBD1 (5 bases). The CDR3 spans 14 residues. Between the trimmed V and J ends, which lost 2 bases and 6 bases, there was a span of 14 bases. From germline, CDR1 is SGHRS and CDR2 YFSETQ. Here the CDR3 DNA reads TGCGCCAGCAGCTTCTCAGGGATATTGGATGGCTACACCTTC. This encodes CASSFSGILDGYTF. Complete variable domain (other parts from reference TRBV5-1 and TRBJ1-2): KAGVTQTPRYLIKTRGQQVTLSCSPISGHRSVSWYQQTPGQGLQFLFEYFSETQRNKGNFPGRFSGRQFSNSRSEMNVSTLELGDSALYLCASSFSGILDGYTFGSGTRLTVV.

This rearrangement joins TRBV2 to TRBJ2-3; 13 nucleotides match TRBD2. V lost 6 bases to trimming and J lost 0 bases; unmatched junction nucleotides: 6. The CDR3 is 17 residues long. Germline V gene lookup returns CDR1 SNHLY and CDR2 FYNNEI. CDR3 in DNA: TGTGCCAGCAGGACGGGACTAGCGGGGCGAAGCACAGATACGCAGTATTTT. Its translation is CASRTGLAGRSTDTQYF.

The rearrangement joins TRBV2 to TRBJ1-3; D call uncertain. Germline assignment: CDR1 SNHLY and CDR2 FYNNEI. The CDR3 covers 13 residues. V lost 2 bases and J lost 4, with 6 bases in between. The CDR3: CASSEPEGNTIYF. The CDR3 bases are TGTGCCAGCAGTGAACCGGAGGGAAACACCATATATTTT.

CDR3 residues: CASSFLGVSGVSYNEQFF. The CDR3 nucleotides read TGTGCCAGCAGTTTTCTGGGAGTTAGCGGGGTTTCCTACAATGAGCAGTTCTTC. The rearrangement links TRBV27 to TRBJ2-1, with 8 bases aligning to TRBD2. This CDR3 is 18 amino acids long. Trimming at V came to 3 bases and at J to 1 base, leaving 11 bases not matched to a gene. From germline, CDR1 is MNHEY and CDR2 SMNVEV (reference sequence).

This chain joins TRBV6-5 and TRBJ2-5; no clear D. The germline gives CDR1 MNHEY, CDR2 SVGAGI. The ends were cut back, 2 bases at V and 5 bases at J, with 12 bases in the middle. This CDR3 region has 14 residues. In nucleotides, the CDR3 is TGTGCCAGCAGTTACGCGACTCTAGGGGAGACCCAGTACTTC. This encodes CASSYATLGETQYF.

The gene calls are TRBV6-4 and TRBJ2-2; D gene uncertain. V lost 7 bases to trimming and J lost 12 bases, with 9 bases between them. Per germline, CDR1 MRHNA and CDR2 SNTAGT. The CDR3 has 10 amino acids. The CDR3 DNA follows: TGTGCCAGCAACCAGGTCCAGCTGTTTTTT. It is translated as CASNQVQLFF.